One sample yielded the 29 T cell receptor beta chains listed below, sequenced in a study of T cell responses to AZD1222 COVID-19 vaccine. Method: immunoSEQ multiplex PCR; TCRdb's copy keeps in-frame clones and lacks some. This repertoire shows more than 110,000 clones, over 90% found once; its top ten account for 3.6%. The specimen comprised peripheral blood, sampled 28 days after the second AZD1222 dose. Receptors were obtained from an adult who received the AZD1222 COVID-19 vaccine.

The chain joins TRBV6-5 to TRBJ1-4; no firm D call. Per the germline V gene, CDR1 is MNHEY and CDR2 is SVGAGI. The CDR3 has 13 residues. Trimming stripped 7 bases from V and 8 bases from J, with 14 bases between. As DNA, the CDR3 is TGTGCCAGCACCCGGTGGGTTGGGGAAAAACTGTTTTTT. Residues: CASTRWVGEKLFF.

This chain joins TRBV7-2 and TRBJ1-5; 7 nucleotides line up with TRBD1. Germline loops: CDR1 SGHTA, CDR2 FQGNSA. This CDR3 is built from 17 residues. The V gene end was trimmed by 2 bases and the J gene end by 1 base; junction bases not matched to a gene: 8. CDR3 residues: CASSLRGGAGSNQPQHF. The CDR3 bases are TGTGCCAGCAGCTTAAGAGGGGGCGCGGGGAGCAATCAGCCCCAGCATTTT.

This rearrangement joins TRBV5-5 to TRBJ1-2, with 7 bases that match TRBD1. This CDR3 spans 13 amino acids. Unmatched junction bases numbered 9, after V lost 5 bases and J lost 8 bases. The V gene's germline CDR1 is SGHKS and CDR2 YYEKEE (reference sequence). The CDR3 DNA follows: TGTGCCAGCAGTCAAGACAGGGCGGACGGCTACACCTTC. Translated, it gives CASSQDRADGYTF.

J is TRBJ2-1 and V is TRBV15, with D possibly TRBD2 on 6 matching bases. The V end was cut by 0 bases, the J end by 2 bases, with 23 bases between. Germline loops: CDR1 LNHNV, CDR2 YYDKDF (reference sequence). This CDR3 region has 20 residues. Written as DNA, the CDR3 is TGTGCCACCAGCAGAGATTTGGGGGGTGCGGGACTGGAGGCCTACAATGAGCAGTTCTTC. Translating it yields CATSRDLGGAGLEAYNEQFF. Full variable domain (remainder filled in from reference TRBV15 and TRBJ2-1): DAMVIQNPRYQVTQFGKPVTLSCSQTLNHNVMYWYQQKSSQAPKLLFHYYDKDFNNEADTPDNFQSRRPNTSFCFLDIRSPGLGDTAMYLCATSRDLGGAGLEAYNEQFFGPGTRLTVL.

The CDR3 bases are TGCGCCAGCAGCCAAGAAACGGCGGGGCTGAACACTGAAGCTTTCTTT. This translates into CASSQETAGLNTEAFF. The V call is TRBV4-1, the J call TRBJ1-1, with D tentatively TRBD1 (5 bases). Trimming took 0 bases from V and 0 from J, leaving 11 bases between them. CDR1 is MGHRA and CDR2 is YSYEKL in the germline V gene. The length of the CDR3 is 16 residues.

The CDR3: CASSPWTGPTGEAFF. As DNA, the CDR3 is TGTGCCAGCAGCCCCTGGACAGGTCCGACAGGTGAAGCTTTCTTT. The chain has TRBV14 and TRBJ1-1; 7 positions match TRBD1. The junction had 12 bases not matched to a gene; V was cut back by 4 bases and J by 7 bases. Germline V CDR1 and CDR2: SGHDN, FVKESK. The CDR3 totals 15 residues.

The rearrangement links TRBV28 to TRBJ1-2, with 7 bases aligning to TRBD1. The CDR3 consists of 13 residues. CDR1 is MDHEN, CDR2 SYDVKM, per germline. Trimming cost V 6 bases and J 2 bases; bases outside gene matches: 3. The CDR3 reads CASRSGQNYGYTF. CDR3 DNA: TGTGCCAGCAGGTCGGGACAGAACTATGGCTACACCTTC.

The rearrangement links TRBV29-1 to TRBJ2-7, with D hard to call. Trimming pared 6 bases from V and 2 bases from J, leaving 5 bases between. There are 10 residues in the CDR3. The germline V gene encodes CDR1 SQVTM and CDR2 ANQGSEA. The CDR3 here is CSVRTYEQYF. The CDR3 region has the DNA TGCAGCGTGCGGACCTACGAGCAGTACTTC.

The chain employs TRBV10-3 and TRBJ2-7; possible D gene TRBD1, 6 bases. CDR3 length: 14 residues. V lost 2 bases and J 5 bases, leaving 13 bases between the germline ends. CDR1 and CDR2 from the germline V gene are ENHRY and SYGVKD. CDR3 protein: CAISERDIIHEQYF. The CDR3, as DNA: TGTGCCATCAGTGAGCGGGACATTATCCACGAGCAGTACTTC.

This chain joins TRBV13 and TRBJ2-5, with unresolved D. Germline V gives CDR1 PRHDT, CDR2 FYEKMQ (reference sequence). V was trimmed by 5 bases and J by 0 bases, leaving 7 bases between them. The CDR3 contains 13 residues. The DNA of the CDR3 is TGTGCCAGCAGCCTCGGAGACCAAGAGACCCAGTACTTC. This translates into CASSLGDQETQYF.

The gene calls are TRBV28 and TRBJ1-1; the D is unclear. The CDR3 has 14 residues. Trimming took off 7 bases at V and 1 base at J, with 13 bases between the two ends. Germline V lookup: CDR1 MDHEN, CDR2 SYDVKM. The CDR3 region is CASNPRTENTEAFF. Written as DNA, the CDR3 is TGTGCCAGCAATCCCAGGACGGAGAACACTGAAGCTTTCTTT.

This clone came up once. The chain employs TRBV27 and TRBJ1-5; D not certain. V gave up 4 bases and J gave up 3 bases, with 4 bases separating them. The CDR3 sequence is 12 residues long. CDR1 is MNHEY and CDR2 is SMNVEV in the germline V gene (reference sequence). CDR3 coding DNA: TGTGCCAGCAGTTCGCTCAATCAGCCCCAGCATTTT. Translated, it gives CASSSLNQPQHF.

The chain recombines TRBV5-4 with TRBJ1-2; perhaps TRBD1 as D (5 bases). Germline-derived CDR1 and CDR2 are SGHNT and YYREEE (reference sequence). The CDR3 length is 15 residues. V lost 4 bases to trimming and J lost 8 bases, with 21 bases between them. CDR3 region: CASSLFDRPRQGYTF. The CDR3 bases are TGTGCCAGCAGCCTTTTCGACAGACCCCGACAAGGCTACACCTTC.

This sequence joins TRBV30 and TRBJ2-5; 14 bases are shared with TRBD2. The V segment lost 1 base and the J segment 1 base; nucleotides outside the gene matches: 2. Germline V lookup: CDR1 GTSNPN, CDR2 SVGIG (reference sequence). The CDR3 loop spans 16 amino acids. CDR3 in DNA: TGTGCCTGGAGTGGGGGACTAGCGGGAGCCCAAGAGACCCAGTACTTC. Residues: CAWSGGLAGAQETQYF. Together with reference TRBV30 and TRBJ2-5, the CDR3 gives the full variable domain: SQTIHQWPATLVQPVGSPLSLECTVEGTSNPNLYWYRQAAGRGLQLLFYSVGIGQISSEVPQNLSASRPQDRQFILSSKKLLLSDSGFYLCAWSGGLAGAQETQYFGPGTRLLVL.

The gene calls are TRBV30 and TRBJ2-7; TRBD1 agrees at 9 bases. Germline V gene lookup returns CDR1 GTSNPN and CDR2 SVGIG (reference sequence). The CDR3 consists of 11 residues. CDR3 bases: TGTGCGGGACAGGGACCCTACGAGCAGTACTTC. It specifies CAGQGPYEQYF.

V usage is TRBV18 and J usage is TRBJ1-3; D perhaps matches TRBD1 (5 bases). V lost 2 bases and J lost 0, with 8 bases in between. The germline CDR1 and CDR2 sequences are KGHSH and LQKENI. The CDR3 covers 15 residues. Written as DNA, the CDR3 is TGTGCCAGCTCACCAAGGGGCTACTCTGGAAACACCATATATTTT. Amino acid sequence: CASSPRGYSGNTIYF.

The chain is built from TRBV2 and TRBJ1-5, with D maybe TRBD1 (5 bases). Germline V lookup: CDR1 SNHLY, CDR2 FYNNEI. Deletions cut 6 bases from V and 0 bases from J, with 18 bases between. The CDR3 has 17 amino acids. The CDR3 spells CASRGGRGTYSNQPQHF. The CDR3 bases are TGTGCCAGCAGGGGGGGGAGGGGAACATATAGCAATCAGCCCCAGCATTTT.

The chain couples TRBV4-2 to TRBJ1-4, with TRBD1 matching 9 bases. CDR1 is LGHNA, CDR2 YNFKEQ, per germline. The CDR3 has 16 residues. Trimming removed 4 bases from V and 5 bases from J; junction bases left unmatched: 8. The CDR3 reads CASSLTTGGLNEKLFF. The CDR3 DNA is TGTGCCAGCAGCCTAACAACAGGGGGCCTCAATGAAAAACTGTTTTTT.

The CDR3 DNA is TGTGCCAGCAGCCTCCCTCGGGCCCGAGGCTATGGCTACACCTTC. Amino acid sequence: CASSLPRARGYGYTF. This chain uses TRBV4-2 with TRBJ1-2, with D uncertain. The CDR3 covers 15 residues. Trimming cost V 4 bases and J 4 bases, with 16 bases left between them. Per germline, CDR1 LGHNA and CDR2 YNFKEQ.

This chain links TRBV6-2 or TRBV6-3 with TRBJ1-1, with no clear D. CDR3 length: 16 amino acids. V gave up 2 bases and J gave up 3 bases, with 16 bases separating them. Per the germline V gene, CDR1 is MNHEY and CDR2 is SVGEGT. CDR3 sequence reads: CASSYRELPSDTEAFF. CDR3 coding DNA: TGTGCCAGCAGTTACCGGGAGCTACCTTCTGACACTGAAGCTTTCTTT.

CDR3 amino acids: CATSDHGQGADTQYF. Written as DNA, the CDR3 is TGTGCCACCAGTGACCACGGACAGGGGGCAGATACGCAGTATTTT. The J gene is TRBJ2-3, the V gene TRBV24-1, with 10 bases matching TRBD1. Germline V gene lookup returns CDR1 KGHDR and CDR2 SFDVKD. The CDR3 totals 15 residues. J was trimmed by 4 bases and V by 4 bases; bases with no gene match: 4.

The rearrangement uses TRBV18 and TRBJ2-5; D is unclear. The CDR3 spans 14 residues. Germline CDR1 is KGHSH and CDR2 is LQKENI. V lost 3 bases, J lost 4 bases, and 12 bases lay in between. In nucleotides, the CDR3 is TGTGCCAGCTCACCCGGTATTGGGGTAGAGACCCAGTACTTC. Protein sequence: CASSPGIGVETQYF.

The chain uses TRBV5-1 and TRBJ1-2; D may be TRBD1 (6 bases). This CDR3 spans 12 amino acids. V was clipped by 4 bases and J by 5 bases, with 9 bases between them. The V gene's germline CDR1 is SGHRS and CDR2 YFSETQ. In DNA, the CDR3 is TGCGCCAGCAGCACTGGACAGTATGGCTACACCTTC. Residues: CASSTGQYGYTF.

The chain links TRBV5-3 to TRBJ1-1; no reliable D call. TRBV5-3 is an ORF, and what it does is uncertain. The V gene lost 0 bases and the J gene lost 8 bases, with 17 bases spanning the gap. This CDR3 is built from 15 residues. Written as DNA, the CDR3 is TGTGCCAGAAGCTTGGGGGGTAAGCCGAACATCGAAGCTTTCTTT. It yields the protein CARSLGGKPNIEAFF.

This clone was observed a single time. The CDR3 DNA reads TGTGCCAGCAGTTTCGGGACTAAAGCTTTCTTT. Its protein product is CASSFGTKAFF. The chain uses TRBV12-3 or TRBV12-4 and TRBJ1-1; tentative D call: TRBD1 (5 bases). Trimming pared 3 bases from V and 9 bases from J, leaving 8 bases between. There are 11 residues in the CDR3.

This clone came up once. The chain links TRBV6-5 to TRBJ1-3, with no clear D. The CDR3 is 14 amino acids. Germline lookup yields CDR1 MNHEY and CDR2 SVGAGI. V lost 8 bases and J 8 bases, leaving 19 bases between the germline ends. The CDR3 DNA sequence: TGTGCCAGCGGGAGTACCCCCCCTCAATACACCATATATTTT. This sequence encodes CASGSTPPQYTIYF.

This clone has only one observation. The chain has TRBV19 and TRBJ1-5; a possible D gene is TRBD1 (6 bases). In germline, CDR1 is LNHDA, CDR2 SQIVND (reference sequence). The ends were cut back, 9 bases at V and 3 bases at J, with 9 bases in the middle. This CDR3 has 12 residues. CDR3 amino acids: CASRTVNQPQHF. CDR3 in DNA: TGTGCCAGCCGGACAGTCAATCAGCCCCAGCATTTT.

The chain links TRBV5-4 to TRBJ2-7; D is perhaps TRBD1 (5 bases). The germline CDR1 and CDR2 sequences are SGHNT and YYREEE (reference sequence). Trimming pared 7 bases from V and 5 bases from J, leaving 19 bases between. This CDR3 region has 14 residues. The CDR3 here is CASRQFPQDNEQYF. The DNA for the CDR3 is TGTGCCAGCCGGCAGTTCCCCCAGGACAACGAGCAGTACTTC.

The CDR3 protein is CAIRPRDGMNTEAFF. The CDR3 DNA is TGTGCCATTCGCCCACGGGATGGAATGAACACTGAAGCTTTCTTT. The chain links TRBV10-3 to TRBJ1-1; D is unclear. V lost 9 bases, J lost 0 bases, and 17 bases lay in between. CDR3 length: 15 residues. CDR1 is ENHRY and CDR2 is SYGVKD in the germline V gene.